The source of this T cell receptor (beta chain) is a study of control samples from healthy donors and cancer patients. CDR1 and CDR2 from the germline V gene are SGHRS and YFSETQ. Deletions cut 4 bases from V and 0 bases from J, with 16 bases between. The CDR3 has 16 residues. The repertoire was sequenced with immunoSEQ multiplex PCR; TCRdb's copy has only in-frame clones and lacks some. Among 150,000 to 200,000 clones listed, roughly 90% were seen once. V and J are TRBV5-1 and TRBJ1-2; D might be TRBD1 (5 bases). The origin of this receptor is a woman aged 25 to 45 in good health. Sequencing was done on a sample of blood. CDR3 region: CASSIGTGPANYGYTF. Here the CDR3 DNA reads TGCGCCAGCAGCATAGGGACGGGGCCCGCTAACTATGGCTACACCTTC. The entire variable domain, with the rest obtained from reference TRBV5-1 and TRBJ1-2, is as follows: KAGVTQTPRYLIKTRGQQVTLSCSPISGHRSVSWYQQTPGQGLQFLFEYFSETQRNKGNFPGRFSGRQFSNSRSEMNVSTLELGDSALYLCASSIGTGPANYGYTFGSGTRLTVV.